These 5 T cell receptor beta chains originate from one sample sequenced in a study of blood T cell repertoires in COVID-19. Sequencing used immunoSEQ multiplex PCR; TCRdb keeps in-frame clones, though not all of them. The sample contains about 84,000 clones, approximately 83% of which appear only once. Sequenced material: peripheral blood. All receptors derive from a woman older than 75 with acute or convalescent COVID-19.

The J gene is TRBJ2-1, the V gene TRBV4-1, with a possible D match to TRBD1 (6 bases). Germline lookup yields CDR1 MGHRA and CDR2 YSYEKL. The CDR3 loop spans 20 amino acids. V was cut by 5 bases and J by 8 bases, with 34 bases left in between. As DNA, the CDR3 is TGCGCCAGCAGCATGACAGGCGACGGGATAGGCGACCATTCGGAGGATGAGCAGTTCTTC. This gives the protein CASSMTGDGIGDHSEDEQFF.

J is TRBJ2-2 and V is TRBV27; 10 nucleotides line up with TRBD2. The length of the CDR3 is 14 residues. V shed 6 bases and J 5 bases; nucleotides not matched to a gene: 3. The V gene's germline CDR1 is MNHEY and CDR2 SMNVEV (reference sequence). The chain's CDR3 is CASRLAGVTGELFF. CDR3 DNA sequence: TGTGCCAGCAGGCTAGCGGGAGTTACCGGGGAGCTGTTTTTT.

The CDR3 loop is CASSYGGGTPYEQYF. CDR3 in DNA: TGTGCCAGCAGTTACGGGGGCGGAACGCCCTACGAGCAGTACTTC. The chain recombines TRBV6-5 with TRBJ2-7, with D perhaps TRBD1 (6 bases). The CDR3 has 15 amino acids. The V end was cut by 2 bases, the J end by 2 bases, with 13 bases between. Germline values: CDR1 MNHEY, CDR2 SVGAGI.

V usage is TRBV5-4 and J usage is TRBJ2-5; 12 nucleotides match TRBD2. Per germline, CDR1 SGHNT and CDR2 YYREEE (reference sequence). The V segment lost 0 bases and the J segment 9 bases; nucleotides outside the gene matches: 9. This CDR3 spans 16 amino acids. The CDR3 sequence is CASSLGSSGRATSQYF. CDR3 DNA sequence: TGTGCCAGCAGCTTGGGTTCTAGCGGGAGGGCCACGTCCCAGTACTTC.

The rearrangement links TRBV28 to TRBJ1-1, with D uncertain. Trimming shortened V by 7 bases and J by 5 bases, and 14 bases separated the two germline ends. Germline loops: CDR1 MDHEN, CDR2 SYDVKM. The CDR3 spans 13 residues. The CDR3 here is CASTPAAGTEAFF. The DNA for the CDR3 is TGTGCCAGCACCCCCGCTGCGGGGACTGAAGCTTTCTTT.